This paragraph covers one T cell receptor (beta chain) sequence. In this sample, this clonotype turned up a few times. Its antigen target is currently unknown. One base away there is no much larger clone; base qualities are not given. The CDR3 has 14 amino acids, counting the end cysteine and phenylalanine. Kept here is only the CDR3 DNA, which spans 42 bases and is read in frame from base 1. CDR1 MGHRA and CDR2 YSYEKL were looked up in the germline V gene. The junction carries 12 bases between V and J, which are trimmed by 2 bases and 5 bases respectively. This entry is derived from a study of spatial heterogeneity in lung cancer (dated by TCRdb to about 2019). Broadly, across the study: Beta-chain transcripts were consistently detected in greater numbers than alpha-chain transcripts, which likely reflects a higher abundance of beta-chain transcripts. TCR alpha and beta repertoires were quantitatively compared across multiple tumor regions, matched nontumor lung and blood in non-small cell lung cancer. At surgery, over 200 tumor regions, around 68 matched nontumor lung samples and 56 PBMC samples were TCR-sequenced for both alpha and beta chains. In the raw uncorrected reads, each unique combination of TCR and UMI appeared more than ten times on average. Nonsynonymous mutation counts, determined by whole-exome sequencing of tumor tissue, were related to TCR repertoire features. The paper's findings and limits, for the study overall: Ubiquitous expanded tumor TCRs showed up in blood more often at tumor resection than at routine follow-up. Confirming at a functional level the hypothesis that regional TCRs recognize regional mutations was considered to require additional single-cell paired TCR alpha and beta sequencing.

To prepare the library, 5' RACE was applied. Sequenced using a NextSeq 500. In the TCR library protocol, a unique molecular identifier was attached to each TCR cDNA molecule so that PCR and sequencing errors could be corrected. As for how the authors treated the data: Decombinator tools were used for TCR identification, UMI-based error correction and CDR3 extraction. TCRs above a frequency of 2 per 1,000, corresponding to the top 1% of the tumor frequency distribution, were defined as expanded. Rényi diversity was computed with the R vegan package after subsampling each repertoire 100 times to 5,000 TCRs. CDR3 similarity networks were built from amino acid triplet string-kernel similarity, connecting CDR3s with pairwise similarity above 0.82. The public reads were reprocessed in TCRdb via fastp at Q25 and MiXCR, keeping in-frame beta chains. Rows merge per CDR3 protein into single entries with the most common DNA and genes. These V and J calls originate from TCRdb's pipeline instead of the authors' own analysis. Here the sample has 40,000 to 55,000 distinct CDR3 sequences; around 13% occur a single time. The ten top clones hold about 55% of the sample.

Interpreted using the paper, the time point label stands for: sample taken at primary tumor resection. Donors were about 70 patients with early-stage, untreated non-small cell lung cancer from the lung TRACERx cohort. Without any cell sorting, TCR sequencing was performed on whole RNA extracted either from tumor and nontumor lung tissue or from cryopreserved PBMC samples. Only patients with enough RNA available from two or more tumor regions were chosen for TCR sequencing. This TCR was recovered from a male donor with early-stage non-small cell lung cancer. The rearrangement combines TRBV4-1 with TRBJ1-1; the D segment could be TRBD1, given 6 matching bases. The material was PBMCs, obtained at surgery. The DNA reads TGCGCCAGCAGCCAAATGGGGGCGCTTACTGAAGCTTTCTTT. Translated, this gives CASSQMGALTEAFF.